The text below deals with one T cell receptor (beta chain). Its antigen is undetermined. The authors ran a second PCR of about 6 to 11 cycles using a sample-barcoded 5' primer and a J-beta primer mix. A tag from a template-switch adaptor with 12 random nucleotides marked each cDNA molecule. TCRdb re-derived calls from the 5' RACE reads in MiXCR, one entry per CDR3 protein. The repertoire holds about 680,000 distinct CDR3 sequences, with 49% as singletons. This sample stems from a study of blood T cells in healthy people across ages. Trimming at V came to 6 bases and at J to 10 bases, leaving 12 bases not matched to a gene. Germline CDR1 and CDR2: SQVTM and ANQGSEA. This CDR3 has 14 amino acids. Whole-study findings and limits: PBMCs were not sorted, which prevented a conclusive comparison of naive versus antigen-experienced cells. Higher diversity and more naive CD4+ cells were features of long-lived donors, compared to aged donors. Calculation of diversity from one million T cells yielded estimates considered to be underestimates.

The chain employs TRBV29-1 and TRBJ2-1; 10 bases are a match to TRBD2. Sequencing was performed on blood. The TCR sequence derives from a woman in her sixties in good health. In DNA form, the CDR3 reads TGCAGCGTGAAAAACCCTAGCGGGAGTCTCGAGCAGTTCTTC. It yields the protein CSVKNPSGSLEQFF.